The 25 T cell receptor beta chains listed next were all sequenced from one sample in a study of a mutant IDH1 vaccine in newly diagnosed glioma. As for time point: baseline, week 1 (first vaccination visit). The treatment is: pre-vaccination baseline after standard-of-care therapy. Repertoires were generated with immunoSEQ multiplex PCR, while TCRdb's copy carries only in-frame clones and drops some. The table lists about 38,000 clones, roughly three quarters of them singletons. The starting material was PBMCs, obtained from a glioma patient treated with radiotherapy, temozolomide or both. These receptors were collected from a man in his forties with glioma. Some clones in this sample may be carry-over from other donors' samples.

The V and J genes are TRBV7-2 and TRBJ2-5; possibly TRBD1 or TRBD2 for D (5 bases each). The J call may be faulty, since TRBJ2-7 better matches the DNA end. Germline CDR1 SGHTA, CDR2 FQGNSA. The CDR3 contains 15 residues. Here the CDR3 reads CASSLERDGSYEQYF. The CDR3 DNA follows: TGTGCCAGCAGCTTAGAAAGGGACGGATCCTACGAGCAGTACTTC.

The V gene is TRBV7-9, the J gene TRBJ2-2, with TRBD1 identical over 8 bases. In germline, CDR1 is SEHNR, CDR2 FQNEAQ (reference sequence). This CDR3 has 16 amino acids. V dropped 4 bases and J dropped 5; count of bases not matched to a gene: 9. The CDR3 here is CASSSPGQELTGELFF. Written as DNA, the CDR3 is TGTGCCAGCAGCTCACCGGGACAGGAATTAACCGGGGAGCTGTTTTTT.

The chain's CDR3 is CASRRLPHNSPLHF. For the CDR3, the DNA is TGCGCCAGCAGACGGTTACCCCATAATTCACCCCTCCACTTT. V is TRBV10-1 and J is TRBJ1-6; no firm D call. CDR1 and CDR2 from the germline V gene are WNHNN and SYGVQD (reference sequence). V was clipped by 6 bases and J by 5 bases, with 11 bases between them. This CDR3 has 14 amino acids.

V is TRBV7-2 and J is TRBJ2-7; no clear D. The V and J ends lost 5 bases and 6 bases respectively, with 17 bases between them. CDR1 SGHTA and CDR2 FQGNSA come from the germline V gene. The CDR3 length is 14 residues. CDR3 nucleotide sequence: TGTGCCAGCAGCGTCCAAGGCCTGATGGGCGAGCAGTACTTC. It codes for CASSVQGLMGEQYF.

The table lists this clone with a few counts. This sequence joins TRBV5-5 and TRBJ2-3; D is ambiguous. Germline V gene data show CDR1 as SGHKS and CDR2 as YYEKEE (reference sequence). The length of the CDR3 is 12 residues. The V end lost 3 bases, the J end lost 3 bases, and 5 bases lay between the germline ends. CDR3 region: CASSYQTDTQYF. CDR3 sequence (DNA): TGTGCCAGCAGCTATCAAACAGATACGCAGTATTTT.

This clone was seen a single time. The genes are TRBV6-4 and TRBJ1-2; TRBD1 might be the D (6 bases). The CDR3 has 13 residues. Trimming pared 6 bases from V and 2 bases from J, leaving 10 bases between. Germline CDR1 MRHNA, CDR2 SNTAGT. The chain's CDR3 is CASRQGINYGYTF. CDR3 in DNA: TGTGCCAGCAGACAGGGAATCAACTATGGCTACACCTTC.

This chain connects TRBV25-1 to TRBJ1-4, with 9 bases lining up with TRBD1. The junction had 11 bases not matched to a gene; V was cut back by 4 bases and J by 8 bases. The germline gives CDR1 MGHDK, CDR2 SYGVNS. CDR3 size: 16 residues. DNA for the CDR3: TGTGCCAGCAGTGCTCCAGTGGACAGGGGTTCGGAAAAACTGTTTTTT. This sequence encodes CASSAPVDRGSEKLFF.

CDR3 amino acids: CASSLGLSRGTEAFF. In nucleotides, the CDR3 is TGTGCCAGCAGCTTAGGTCTCAGCAGGGGCACTGAAGCTTTCTTT. The chain is built from TRBV11-2 and TRBJ1-1; tentative D call: TRBD1 (6 bases). V was pared by 1 base and J by 4 bases, with 13 bases between. CDR1 SGHAT and CDR2 FQNNGV come from the germline V gene. The CDR3 length is 15 residues.

V gene TRBV27 combines with J gene TRBJ2-3, with unresolved D. The CDR3 totals 14 residues. Germline CDR1 MNHEY, CDR2 SMNVEV (reference sequence). The V and J ends lost 3 bases and 0 bases respectively, with 7 bases between them. CDR3 nucleotide sequence: TGTGCCAGCAGTTTGAGAGCGAGCACAGATACGCAGTATTTT. Residues: CASSLRASTDTQYF.

The CDR3 nucleotides are TGTGCCAGCAGTTACTCGGGGAGGACCTATGGCTACACCTTC. It is translated as CASSYSGRTYGYTF. The chain employs TRBV6-5 and TRBJ1-2; no clear D. Trimming took 0 bases from V and 4 from J, leaving 9 bases between them. The CDR3 spans 14 residues. From germline, CDR1 is MNHEY and CDR2 SVGAGI.

The chain uses TRBV2 and TRBJ2-1, with D perhaps TRBD1 (5 bases). The CDR3 runs to 14 residues. Germline CDR1 reads SNHLY; CDR2 reads FYNNEI. V was shortened by 8 bases and J by 6 bases, with 17 bases between the two germline ends. CDR3 sequence: CASFGANPANEQFF. CDR3 bases: TGTGCCAGCTTTGGGGCTAACCCGGCCAATGAGCAGTTCTTC. Full variable domain (remainder filled in from reference TRBV2 and TRBJ2-1): EPEVTQTPSHQVTQMGQEVILRCVPISNHLYFYWYRQILGQKVEFLVSFYNNEISEKSEIFDDQFSVERPDGSNFTLKIRSTKLEDSAMYFCASFGANPANEQFFGPGTRLTVL.

The chain carries TRBV2 and TRBJ1-1; D possibly corresponds to TRBD1 (5 bases). CDR1 SNHLY and CDR2 FYNNEI come from the germline V gene. Trimming stripped 2 bases from V and 0 bases from J, with 13 bases between. The CDR3 is made up of 16 amino acids. The CDR3 region is CASSERDAGVNTEAFF. The DNA of the CDR3 is TGTGCCAGCAGTGAACGGGACGCAGGCGTGAACACTGAAGCTTTCTTT.

DNA of the CDR3: TGTGCCACCACACAAACTTATAGCAATCAGCCCCAGCATTTT. This translates into CATTQTYSNQPQHF. This chain links TRBV2 with TRBJ1-5, with D uncertain. In germline, CDR1 is SNHLY, CDR2 FYNNEI. There are 14 residues in the CDR3. V shed 10 bases and J shed 0 bases, with 13 bases lying between them.

The chain joins TRBV5-1 to TRBJ2-5; TRBD2 matches at 11 bases. This CDR3 has 17 residues. After removal of 0 bases from V and 3 bases from J, the junction contained 7 bases not matched to a gene. Germline V CDR1 and CDR2: SGHRS, YFSETQ. The CDR3 DNA is TGCGCCAGCAGCTTGGGACTAGCGGGGCCATCAGAAGAGACCCAGTACTTC. This gives the protein CASSLGLAGPSEETQYF.

The chain uses TRBV5-6 and TRBJ1-1; 11 bases map to TRBD1. This CDR3 comprises 16 residues. Germline V gene sequence: CDR1 SGHDT, CDR2 YYEEEE. Trimming removed 4 bases from V and 3 bases from J; junction bases left unmatched: 8. The CDR3 nucleotides are TGTGCCAGCAGCCCCGGACAGGGGGCGTTGTACACTGAAGCTTTCTTT. This translates into CASSPGQGALYTEAFF.

This chain joins TRBV9 and TRBJ2-2, with 8 bases identical to TRBD2. Losses at the gene ends were 3 bases for V and 0 bases for J; bases not matched to a gene: 1. The CDR3 contains 15 residues. Per germline, CDR1 SGDLS and CDR2 YYNGEE. CDR3: CASSGGLANTGELFF. In nucleotides, the CDR3 is TGTGCCAGCAGCGGGGGACTAGCGAACACCGGGGAGCTGTTTTTT.

The chain has TRBV4-2 and TRBJ2-3, with 11 bases identical to TRBD2. Germline V CDR1 and CDR2: LGHNA, YNFKEQ. The CDR3 is 17 residues long. With 2 bases clipped from V and 2 bases from J, the junction kept 6 bases outside the gene matches. CDR3 sequence reads: CASSQQTSGGPTDTQYF. In nucleotides, the CDR3 is TGTGCCAGCAGCCAACAAACTAGCGGGGGACCCACAGATACGCAGTATTTT.

The rearrangement uses TRBV5-6 and TRBJ1-5, with 9 bases matching TRBD1. The trim removed 5 bases at V and 1 base at J, leaving 4 bases unmatched. Germline V gene lookup returns CDR1 SGHDT and CDR2 YYEEEE. The CDR3 runs 15 residues. This chain's CDR3 is CASSSDRGSNQPQHF. Here the CDR3 DNA reads TGTGCCAGCAGTTCGGACAGGGGAAGCAATCAGCCCCAGCATTTT.

The J gene is TRBJ1-1, the V gene TRBV27; no clear D gene. Trimming shortened V by 8 bases and J by 1 base, and 14 bases separated the two germline ends. Germline V gene data show CDR1 as MNHEY and CDR2 as SMNVEV (reference sequence). The CDR3 has 14 residues. The CDR3 protein is CASRSRPQNTEAFF. The DNA for the CDR3 is TGTGCCAGCCGCTCAAGGCCACAGAACACTGAAGCTTTCTTT.

This clone was observed a few times. J is TRBJ1-1 and V is TRBV29-1; 7 bases align to TRBD1. V shed 2 bases and J 5 bases; nucleotides not matched to a gene: 2. CDR3 length equals 12 residues. The germline gives CDR1 SQVTM, CDR2 ANQGSEA. CDR3 loop: CSVEQTGTEAFF. CDR3 bases: TGCAGCGTTGAACAGACAGGGACTGAAGCTTTCTTT.

This chain's CDR3 is CASSLEGGIYNEQFF. The CDR3 region has the DNA TGTGCCAGCAGCTTAGAAGGGGGGATCTACAATGAGCAGTTCTTC. The chain links TRBV7-8 to TRBJ2-1; D is tentatively TRBD1 or TRBD2 (6 bases each). The V gene lost 1 base and the J gene lost 3 bases, with 10 bases spanning the gap. CDR3 length: 15 amino acids. Germline CDR1 SGHVS, CDR2 FQNEAQ.

In this sample, this clone turned up once. This chain connects TRBV5-1 to TRBJ1-2; D call uncertain. This CDR3 spans 12 amino acids. CDR1 and CDR2 from the germline V gene are SGHRS and YFSETQ. V lost 0 bases to trimming and J lost 5 bases, with 5 bases between them. CDR3 in amino acids: CASSLDQYGYTF. Here the CDR3 DNA reads TGCGCCAGCAGCTTGGACCAATATGGCTACACCTTC.

V is TRBV2 and J is TRBJ1-5; weak D call: TRBD1 (6 bases). The germline CDR1 and CDR2 sequences are SNHLY and FYNNEI. The CDR3 consists of 13 residues. The V and J ends lost 7 bases and 7 bases respectively, with 14 bases between them. The CDR3 sequence: CASTGGGHQPQHF. The CDR3 DNA is TGTGCCAGCACGGGAGGGGGTCACCAGCCCCAGCATTTT.

This clone was observed a few times. V and J are TRBV29-1 and TRBJ1-1, with D perhaps matching TRBD1 (5 bases). Germline V CDR1 and CDR2: SQVTM, ANQGSEA. The CDR3 covers 13 residues. V lost 7 bases and J 1 base, leaving 13 bases between the germline ends. The CDR3 region is CSATPGRNTEAFF. The CDR3 DNA is TGCAGCGCCACACCAGGGAGGAACACTGAAGCTTTCTTT.

V usage is TRBV28 and J usage is TRBJ1-1; no firm D call. V dropped 1 base and J dropped 2 bases, with 14 bases sitting between them. CDR1 is MDHEN, CDR2 SYDVKM, per germline. This CDR3 contains 16 residues. The CDR3 sequence is CASSLLGADSNTEAFF. The CDR3 bases are TGTGCCAGCAGTTTATTGGGTGCAGATTCCAACACTGAAGCTTTCTTT.